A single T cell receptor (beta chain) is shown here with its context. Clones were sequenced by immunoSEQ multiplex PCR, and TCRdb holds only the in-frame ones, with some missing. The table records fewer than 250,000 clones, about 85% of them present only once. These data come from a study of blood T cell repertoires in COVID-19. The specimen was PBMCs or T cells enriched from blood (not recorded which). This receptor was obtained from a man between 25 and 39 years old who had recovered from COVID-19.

CDR3 protein: CASSTGLGTSGTTDTQYF. The CDR3 DNA reads TGCGCCAGCAGCACAGGACTGGGGACTAGCGGGACCACAGATACGCAGTATTTT. The chain joins TRBV5-1 to TRBJ2-3; 13 bases match TRBD2. Germline-derived CDR1 and CDR2 are SGHRS and YFSETQ. Trimming at V came to 4 bases and at J to 2 bases, leaving 10 bases not matched to a gene. The CDR3 loop spans 18 amino acids.